Following are 27 T cell receptor beta chains from one sample sequenced in a study of post-analysis software for immune sequencing data. Carried by the TCR beta cDNA libraries were unique molecular identifiers. TCRdb called the PCR reads again in MiXCR, with one record for every CDR3 protein. Here the sample spans more than 500,000 distinct CDR3 sequences, 30% to 40% being singletons. Which antigens these TCRs recognize remains unknown. Findings and caveats of the study: In patients, roughly 5 TRBV segments were more frequent than in controls, with TRBV5-6, TRBV5-1 and TRBV20-1 among them.

The sequenced material came from blood. The receptors here all came from a girl between 2 and 17 years old with multiple sclerosis.

This clonotype came up a few times. The gene calls are TRBV15 and TRBJ2-7; D may be TRBD1 (7 bases). This CDR3 is 16 amino acids long. The V gene's germline CDR1 is LNHNV and CDR2 YYDKDF (reference sequence). V was trimmed by 2 bases and J by 6 bases, leaving 20 bases between them. The CDR3 loop reads CATSRPSGGRLAEQYF. For the CDR3, the DNA is TGTGCCACCAGCAGACCTTCAGGGGGGAGGTTGGCCGAGCAGTACTTC.

V gene TRBV20-1 combines with J gene TRBJ1-1, with TRBD1 as a possible D gene (6 bases). V lost 6 bases and J 6 bases, leaving 20 bases between the germline ends. The CDR3 contains 14 residues. Germline V lookup: CDR1 DFQATT, CDR2 SNEGSKA (reference sequence). CDR3 sequence: CSAPGHSLISEAFF. The DNA for the CDR3 is TGCAGTGCGCCGGGACATTCGTTAATTTCTGAAGCTTTCTTT.

This clonotype came up a few times. The chain uses TRBV20-1 and TRBJ1-5; D is possibly TRBD1 (5 bases). This CDR3 is 13 amino acids long. The germline V gene encodes CDR1 DFQATT and CDR2 SNEGSKA (reference sequence). V lost 3 bases, J lost 5 bases, and 11 bases lay in between. The CDR3 loop reads CSARKGSDQPQHF. In DNA form, the CDR3 reads TGCAGTGCTAGGAAGGGGTCAGATCAGCCCCAGCATTTT.

This clonotype was seen only a few times. The chain couples TRBV20-1 to TRBJ2-7, with D possibly matching TRBD1 (6 bases). V shed 6 bases and J shed 4 bases, with 7 bases lying between them. Germline CDR1 reads DFQATT; CDR2 reads SNEGSKA (reference sequence). This CDR3 has 10 amino acids. The CDR3 protein is CSARGYEQYF. DNA of the CDR3: TGCAGTGCCAGGGGTTACGAGCAGTACTTC.

The chain links TRBV7-3 to TRBJ1-3; a weak D match, TRBD1 (5 bases). The CDR3 length is 14 residues. Trimming took 0 bases from V and 2 from J, leaving 5 bases between them. Germline V CDR1 and CDR2: SGHTA, FQGTGA. The CDR3 here is CASSLTTAGNTIYF. CDR3 bases: TGTGCCAGCAGCTTAACGACAGCTGGAAACACCATATATTTT. The full variable domain, rest sourced from reference TRBV7-3 and TRBJ1-3, is GAGVSQTPSNKVTEKGKYVELRCDPISGHTALYWYRQSLGQGPEFLIYFQGTGAADDSGLPNDRFFAVRPEGSVSTLKIQRTERGDSAVYLCASSLTTAGNTIYFGEGSWLTVV.

A few counts support this clonotype. The chain is built from TRBV7-2 and TRBJ2-1; the match to TRBD2 covers 8 bases. The length of the CDR3 is 15 residues. With 4 bases clipped from V and 5 bases from J, the junction kept 7 bases outside the gene matches. CDR1 and CDR2 from the germline V gene are SGHTA and FQGNSA. CDR3 loop: CASSSSGRTHNEQFF. Here the CDR3 DNA reads TGTGCCAGCAGCTCTAGCGGGCGAACACACAATGAGCAGTTCTTC.

The rearrangement links TRBV25-1 to TRBJ1-1; maybe TRBD1 (5 bases). Per the germline V gene, CDR1 is MGHDK and CDR2 is SYGVNS. This CDR3 is built from 13 residues. V lost 2 bases and J lost 5, with 9 bases in between. The CDR3 DNA follows: TGTGCCAGCAGTGAAGGGGGGTTTACTGAAGCTTTCTTT. Protein sequence: CASSEGGFTEAFF. Full variable domain (rest looked up from reference TRBV25-1 and TRBJ1-1): EADIYQTPRYLVIGTGKKITLECSQTMGHDKMYWYQQDPGMELHLIHYSYGVNSTEKGDLSSESTVSRIRTEHFPLTLESARPSHTSQYLCASSEGGFTEAFFGQGTRLTVV.

The chain uses TRBV2 and TRBJ2-6; D gene ambiguous. Germline assignment: CDR1 SNHLY and CDR2 FYNNEI. V was cut by 5 bases and J by 1 base, with 9 bases left in between. There are 15 residues in the CDR3. The CDR3 here is CASSLERSGANVLTF. CDR3 nucleotide sequence: TGTGCCAGCAGTCTCGAGAGGTCTGGGGCCAACGTCCTGACTTTC.

The chain has TRBV4-2 and TRBJ2-2, with 7 bases lining up with TRBD1. Germline V gene data show CDR1 as LGHNA and CDR2 as YNFKEQ. V trimming: 0 bases; J trimming: 6 bases; junction bases outside the gene matches: 10. This CDR3 spans 17 amino acids. This chain's CDR3 is CASSQDRLDRAAGELFF. CDR3 coding DNA: TGTGCCAGCAGCCAAGATCGCCTAGACAGGGCCGCCGGGGAGCTGTTTTTT.

This chain uses TRBV13 with TRBJ2-3; 9 positions match TRBD1. J lost 4 bases, V lost 4 bases, and 9 bases had no gene match. The CDR3 extends over 16 amino acids. The V gene's germline CDR1 is PRHDT and CDR2 FYEKMQ (reference sequence). The CDR3 nucleotides read TGTGCCAGCAGCTCATCCGGGACAGGGATGCCAGATACGCAGTATTTT. This translates into CASSSSGTGMPDTQYF.

V and J are TRBV7-6 and TRBJ1-2; a possible D gene is TRBD1 (6 bases). This CDR3 comprises 14 residues. Germline CDR1 and CDR2: SGHVS and FNYEAQ. V lost 7 bases to trimming and J lost 10 bases, with 22 bases between them. The CDR3 nucleotides are TGTGCCAGCACCCCACTCCAGAGGGGGGATGACTACACCTTC. Amino acids: CASTPLQRGDDYTF. Full variable domain (outside the CDR3, taken from reference TRBV7-6 and TRBJ1-2): GAGVSQSPRYKVTKRGQDVALRCDPISGHVSLYWYRQALGQGPEFLTYFNYEAQQDKSGLPNDRFSAERPEGSISTLTIQRTEQRDSAMYRCASTPLQRGDDYTFGSGTRLTVV.

This clonotype was picked up a small number of times. Here the CDR3 reads CAGGGTSIQPLHF. CDR3 nucleotides: TGTGCCGGAGGCGGGACGTCAATTCAGCCCCTCCACTTT. This chain joins TRBV2 and TRBJ1-6; TRBD1 is a possible D gene (5 bases). Germline values: CDR1 SNHLY, CDR2 FYNNEI. V lost 11 bases, J lost 13 bases, and 21 bases lay in between. The CDR3 is made up of 13 amino acids. The variable domain in full, with the rest retrieved from reference TRBV2 and TRBJ1-6, is EPEVTQTPSHQVTQMGQEVILRCVPISNHLYFYWYRQILGQKVEFLVSFYNNEISEKSEIFDDQFSVERPDGSNFTLKIRSTKLEDSAMYFCAGGGTSIQPLHFGNGTRLTVT.

This chain links TRBV7-8 with TRBJ2-1; the match to TRBD2 covers 9 bases. V shed 0 bases, J shed 3 bases, and the junction held 12 bases outside the gene matches. The CDR3 covers 19 residues. CDR1 and CDR2 (germline): SGHVS, FQNEAQ. The CDR3 loop is CASSLAANLGLAYYNEQFF. The CDR3 DNA is TGTGCCAGCAGCTTAGCGGCGAACCTGGGACTAGCTTACTACAATGAGCAGTTCTTC.

This rearrangement joins TRBV5-5 to TRBJ2-7; D ambiguous. V shed 0 bases and J shed 3 bases, with 10 bases lying between them. The CDR3 consists of 14 residues. The germline gives CDR1 SGHKS, CDR2 YYEKEE (reference sequence). CDR3 loop: CASSLEAVHYEQYF. The CDR3 nucleotides read TGTGCCAGCAGCTTGGAGGCGGTCCACTACGAGCAGTACTTC. The whole variable domain, filled in from reference TRBV5-5 and TRBJ2-7, reads DAGVTQSPTHLIKTRGQQVTLRCSPISGHKSVSWYQQVLGQGPQFIFQYYEKEERGRGNFPDRFSARQFPNYSSELNVNALLLGDSALYLCASSLEAVHYEQYFGPGTRLTVT.

This clonotype was seen a handful of times. The rearrangement uses TRBV27 and TRBJ1-2, with TRBD1 matching 10 bases. V lost 8 bases to trimming and J lost 4 bases; unmatched junction nucleotides: 7. CDR3 length: 14 residues. CDR1 and CDR2 (germline): MNHEY, SMNVEV (reference sequence). In DNA form, the CDR3 reads TGTGCCAGCGGACAGACAGGGGGCGGCTATGGCTACACCTTC. As protein: CASGQTGGGYGYTF.

This chain connects TRBV13 to TRBJ2-7, with TRBD2 as a possible D gene (6 bases). CDR3 length: 15 residues. Germline V gives CDR1 PRHDT, CDR2 FYEKMQ (reference sequence). V dropped 7 bases and J dropped 0 bases, with 16 bases sitting between them. The CDR3 DNA reads as TGTGCCAGCACCCATGGGGGGTTAAACTCCTACGAGCAGTACTTC. Protein: CASTHGGLNSYEQYF.

This clonotype came up a few times. This may arise from a read error, as a much more abundant clone is one base away. The V gene is TRBV6-2 or TRBV6-3, the J gene TRBJ2-7; D is possibly TRBD1 (6 bases). CDR3 length equals 12 residues. Trimming pared 6 bases from V and 2 bases from J, leaving 8 bases between. Per the germline V gene, CDR1 is MNHEY and CDR2 is SVGEGT. The CDR3 DNA sequence: TGTGCCAGCAGCCGGGACACCTACGAGCAGTACTTC. Translated: CASSRDTYEQYF.

The chain couples TRBV3-1 to TRBJ1-4; D is unclear. Trimming removed 3 bases from V and 5 bases from J, with 7 bases in between. The germline CDR1 and CDR2 sequences are LGHDT and YNNKEL (reference sequence). The CDR3 is 13 amino acids. The CDR3 sequence is CASSQNGNEKLFF. The CDR3 DNA reads as TGTGCCAGCAGCCAGAACGGGAATGAAAAACTGTTTTTT. The complete variable domain, with remaining parts taken from reference TRBV3-1 and TRBJ1-4, reads DTAVSQTPKYLVTQMGNDKSIKCEQNLGHDTMYWYKQDSKKFLKIMFSYNNKELIINETVPNRFSPKSPDKAHLNLHINSLELGDSAVYFCASSQNGNEKLFFGSGTQLSVL.

This clonotype has a handful of counts. The genes are TRBV20-1 and TRBJ2-1, with D perhaps TRBD1 or TRBD2 (5 bases each). This CDR3 has 15 amino acids. The V and J ends lost 0 bases and 0 bases respectively, with 9 bases between them. Germline V gene sequence: CDR1 DFQATT, CDR2 SNEGSKA (reference sequence). The CDR3 coding sequence is TGCAGTGCTAGAGATCAGGGAGTCTCCTACAATGAGCAGTTCTTC. Its translation is CSARDQGVSYNEQFF.

CDR3 amino acids: CSATHNSGGTQYF. The CDR3 DNA follows: TGCAGTGCAACCCATAATAGCGGGGGGACCCAGTACTTC. The gene calls are TRBV20-1 and TRBJ2-5; 9 bases are shared with TRBD2. Germline V gene sequence: CDR1 DFQATT, CDR2 SNEGSKA (reference sequence). With 6 bases clipped from V and 7 bases from J, the junction kept 9 bases outside the gene matches. This CDR3 spans 13 amino acids.

This clonotype has a handful of counts. The chain couples TRBV20-1 to TRBJ2-5, with 12 nucleotides matching TRBD1. From germline, CDR1 is DFQATT and CDR2 SNEGSKA (reference sequence). Unmatched junction bases numbered 14, after V lost 5 bases and J lost 4 bases. The CDR3 totals 17 residues. This CDR3 is CSASPGQGARVGETQYF. CDR3 DNA sequence: TGCAGTGCTTCACCGGGACAGGGGGCGAGAGTGGGAGAGACCCAGTACTTC.

The chain uses TRBV5-1 and TRBJ2-1; 14 nucleotides match TRBD2. V lost 0 bases and J lost 1; bases outside the gene matches: 0. The CDR3 is 17 amino acids. The V gene's germline CDR1 is SGHRS and CDR2 YFSETQ. The CDR3 protein is CASSLGLAGGSYNEQFF. In DNA form, the CDR3 reads TGCGCCAGCAGCTTGGGACTAGCGGGGGGGTCCTACAATGAGCAGTTCTTC.

This clonotype turned up a few times. The gene calls are TRBV6-5 and TRBJ2-3; a weak D match, TRBD1 (6 bases). Germline CDR1 is MNHEY and CDR2 is SVGAGI. The CDR3 length is 14 residues. V lost 2 bases and J 4 bases, leaving 10 bases between the germline ends. The CDR3 sequence is CASSYAGAADTQYF. The CDR3 DNA reads TGTGCCAGCAGTTACGCAGGGGCCGCAGATACGCAGTATTTT.

This chain connects TRBV15 to TRBJ2-3; TRBD1 or TRBD2 may be the D gene (5 bases each). V lost 4 bases, J lost 4 bases, and 15 bases lay in between. The CDR3 spans 15 residues. Germline CDR1 LNHNV, CDR2 YYDKDF (reference sequence). CDR3 amino acids: CATSIILRGADTQYF. The CDR3 coding sequence is TGTGCCACCAGCATAATTCTCCGGGGCGCAGATACGCAGTATTTT.

CDR3 in amino acids: CASSRDLADTQYF. In DNA form, the CDR3 reads TGTGCCAGCAGTCGGGACTTGGCAGATACGCAGTATTTT. The J gene is TRBJ2-3, the V gene TRBV6-6, with a possible D match to TRBD2 (6 bases). Germline V lookup: CDR1 MNHNY, CDR2 SVGAGI (reference sequence). The CDR3 covers 13 residues. The V end lost 5 bases, the J end lost 4 bases, and 10 bases lay between the germline ends.

About this clonotype itself: It may be a read error: a sequence one base away is much more abundant. The chain recombines TRBV18 with TRBJ2-7; tentatively, D is TRBD2 (7 bases). The length of the CDR3 is 14 residues. Trimming removed 4 bases at V and 7 bases at J, with 17 bases between. Germline CDR1 KGHSH, CDR2 LQKENI. The CDR3: CASSRGGGGDEQYF. Written as DNA, the CDR3 is TGTGCCAGCTCACGCGGCGGGGGCGGTGATGAGCAGTACTTC.

The V call is TRBV5-1, the J call TRBJ2-1; TRBD2 is a possible D gene (6 bases). There are 15 residues in the CDR3. Germline-derived CDR1 and CDR2 are SGHRS and YFSETQ. V was clipped by 2 bases and J by 7 bases, with 16 bases between them. CDR3 sequence (DNA): TGCGCCAGCAGCTTATGGAGCGGGTTGGATAATGAGCAGTTCTTC. As protein: CASSLWSGLDNEQFF. The full variable domain, rest sourced from reference TRBV5-1 and TRBJ2-1, is KAGVTQTPRYLIKTRGQQVTLSCSPISGHRSVSWYQQTPGQGLQFLFEYFSETQRNKGNFPGRFSGRQFSNSRSEMNVSTLELGDSALYLCASSLWSGLDNEQFFGPGTRLTVL.